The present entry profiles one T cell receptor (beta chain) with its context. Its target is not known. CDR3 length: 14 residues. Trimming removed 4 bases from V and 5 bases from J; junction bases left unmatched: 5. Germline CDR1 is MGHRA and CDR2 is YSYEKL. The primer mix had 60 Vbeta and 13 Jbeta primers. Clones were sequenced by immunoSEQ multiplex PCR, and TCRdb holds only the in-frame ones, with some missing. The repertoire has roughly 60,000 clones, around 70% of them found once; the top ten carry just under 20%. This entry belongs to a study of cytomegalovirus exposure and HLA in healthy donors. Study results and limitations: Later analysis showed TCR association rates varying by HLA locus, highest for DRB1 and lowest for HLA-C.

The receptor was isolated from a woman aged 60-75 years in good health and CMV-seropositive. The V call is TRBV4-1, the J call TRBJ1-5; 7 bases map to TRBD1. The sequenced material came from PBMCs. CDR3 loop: CASSPGTAHQPQHF. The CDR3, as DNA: TGCGCCAGCAGCCCTGGGACAGCACATCAGCCCCAGCATTTT.